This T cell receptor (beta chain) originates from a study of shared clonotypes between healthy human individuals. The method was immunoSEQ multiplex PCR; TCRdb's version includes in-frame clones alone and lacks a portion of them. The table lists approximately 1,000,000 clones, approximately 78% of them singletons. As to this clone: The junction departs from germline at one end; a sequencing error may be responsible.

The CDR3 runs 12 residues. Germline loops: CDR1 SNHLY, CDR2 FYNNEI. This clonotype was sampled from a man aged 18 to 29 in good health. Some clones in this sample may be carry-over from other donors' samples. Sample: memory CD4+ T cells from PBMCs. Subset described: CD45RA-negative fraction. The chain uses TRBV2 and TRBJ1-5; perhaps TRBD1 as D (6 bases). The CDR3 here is CARSVGGGPQHF. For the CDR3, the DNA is TGTGCCAGAAGTGTGGGAGGGGGGCCCCAGCATTTT.